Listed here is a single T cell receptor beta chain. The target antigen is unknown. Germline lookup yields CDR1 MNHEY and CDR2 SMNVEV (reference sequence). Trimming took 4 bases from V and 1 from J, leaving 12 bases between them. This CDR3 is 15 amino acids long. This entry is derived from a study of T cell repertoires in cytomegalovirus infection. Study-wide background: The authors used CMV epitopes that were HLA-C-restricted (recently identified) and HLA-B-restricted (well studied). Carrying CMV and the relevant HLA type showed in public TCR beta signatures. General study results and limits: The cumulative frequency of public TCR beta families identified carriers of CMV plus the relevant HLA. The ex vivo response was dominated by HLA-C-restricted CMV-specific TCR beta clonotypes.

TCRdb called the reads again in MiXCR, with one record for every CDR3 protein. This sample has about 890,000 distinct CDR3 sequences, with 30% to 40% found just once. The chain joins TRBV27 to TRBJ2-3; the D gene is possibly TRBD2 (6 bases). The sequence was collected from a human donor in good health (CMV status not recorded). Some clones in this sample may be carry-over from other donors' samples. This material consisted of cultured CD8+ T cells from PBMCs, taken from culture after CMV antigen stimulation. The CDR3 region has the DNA TGTGCCAGCAGTTGGTCGGCTAGCGGCACAGATACGCAGTATTTT. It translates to CASSWSASGTDTQYF.